This T cell receptor beta chain comes out of a study of blood T cell repertoires in COVID-19. Study summary: The cDNA or gDNA used as material had been derived from T cells, B-cell-depleted T cells, or PBMCs.

Original analysis: The assay estimated nucleated cells by amplifying reference gene primers. Clones were read by immunoSEQ multiplex PCR, and TCRdb kept only the in-frame ones, dropping some. The V and J calls and clone size were taken over from that table, and D and trimming were inferred from the DNA. In the table there are some 150,000 clones, around 73% of which are singletons. The CDR3 has 12 residues. CDR1 is ENHRY and CDR2 is SYGVKD in the germline V gene. The V end was cut by 11 bases, the J end by 3 bases, with 11 bases between. The chain couples TRBV10-3 to TRBJ1-5, with a tentative D call TRBD1 (6 bases). This clonotype was sampled from a woman between 45 and 65 years old with active or convalescent COVID-19. Sequenced input: peripheral blood. CDR3 residues: CAVGQNNQPQHF. CDR3 coding DNA: TGTGCCGTCGGACAGAACAATCAGCCCCAGCATTTT.